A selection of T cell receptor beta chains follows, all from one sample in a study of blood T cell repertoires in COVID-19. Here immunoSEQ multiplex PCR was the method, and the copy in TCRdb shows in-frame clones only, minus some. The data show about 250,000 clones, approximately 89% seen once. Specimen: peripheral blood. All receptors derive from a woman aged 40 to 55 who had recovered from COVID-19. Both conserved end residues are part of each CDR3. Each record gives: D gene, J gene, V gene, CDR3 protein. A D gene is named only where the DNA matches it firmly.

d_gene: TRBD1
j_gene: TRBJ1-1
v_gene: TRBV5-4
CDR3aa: CASSSDRGRNTEAFF

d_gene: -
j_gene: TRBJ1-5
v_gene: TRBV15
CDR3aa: CATSSRGGPNQPQHF

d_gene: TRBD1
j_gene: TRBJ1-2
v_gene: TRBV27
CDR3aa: CASSLQGAHNYGYTF

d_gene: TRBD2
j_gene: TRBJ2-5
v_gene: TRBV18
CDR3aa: CASSRGGTSETQYF

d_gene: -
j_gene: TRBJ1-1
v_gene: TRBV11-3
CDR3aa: CASSKMPVNTEAFF

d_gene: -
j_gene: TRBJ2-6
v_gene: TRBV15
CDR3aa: CATSREAGLRVSGANVLTF

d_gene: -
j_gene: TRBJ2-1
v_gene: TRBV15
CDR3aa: CATSREQSSYNEQFF

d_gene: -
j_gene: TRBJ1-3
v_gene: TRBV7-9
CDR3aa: CASSRGSGNTIYF

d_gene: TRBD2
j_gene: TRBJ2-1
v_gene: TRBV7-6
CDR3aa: CASSLARGGAGNEQFF

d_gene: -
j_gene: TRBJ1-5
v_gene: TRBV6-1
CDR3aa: CASSEFAVERDQPQHF

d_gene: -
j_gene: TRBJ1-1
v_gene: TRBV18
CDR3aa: CASSPRATGPQDAEAFF

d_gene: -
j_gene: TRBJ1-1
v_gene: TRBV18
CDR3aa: CASSQMGLGGTEAFF

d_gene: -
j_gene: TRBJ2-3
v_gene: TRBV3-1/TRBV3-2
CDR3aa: CASSQASSTDTQYF

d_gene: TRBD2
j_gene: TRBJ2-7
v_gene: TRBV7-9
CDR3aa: CASSGTSGTREQYF

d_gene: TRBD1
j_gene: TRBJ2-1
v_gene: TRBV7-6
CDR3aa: CASRQGQGSGNEQFF

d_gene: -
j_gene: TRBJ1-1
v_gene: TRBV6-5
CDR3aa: CASSYSRRDTEAFF

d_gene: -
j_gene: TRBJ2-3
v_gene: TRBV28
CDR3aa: CASSPSDTQYF

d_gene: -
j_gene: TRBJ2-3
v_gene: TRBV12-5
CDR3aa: CASGLDSLTDTQYF

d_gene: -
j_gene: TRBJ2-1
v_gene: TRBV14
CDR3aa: CASSTDYPYNEQFF

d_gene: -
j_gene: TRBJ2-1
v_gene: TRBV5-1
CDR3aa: CASSLAGGPGNEQFF

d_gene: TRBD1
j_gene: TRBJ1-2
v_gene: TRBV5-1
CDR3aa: CASSPGTGGNGYTF

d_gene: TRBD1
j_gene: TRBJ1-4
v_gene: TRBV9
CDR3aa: CASSVGPGGRGRTDEKLFF

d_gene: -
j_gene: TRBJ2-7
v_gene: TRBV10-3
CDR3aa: CAISESWRYEQYF

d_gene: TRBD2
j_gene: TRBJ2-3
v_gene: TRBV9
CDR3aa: CASRNRLAGFLDTQYF

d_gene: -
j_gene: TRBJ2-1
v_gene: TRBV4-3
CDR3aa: CASSQAQGGYRGQFF

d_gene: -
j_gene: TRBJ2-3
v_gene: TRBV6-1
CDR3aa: CASSEQGITDTQYF

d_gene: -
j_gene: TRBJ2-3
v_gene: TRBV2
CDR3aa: CASSQGLSGTDTQYF

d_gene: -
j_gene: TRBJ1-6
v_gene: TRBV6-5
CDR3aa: CASSYVSGFTLHF

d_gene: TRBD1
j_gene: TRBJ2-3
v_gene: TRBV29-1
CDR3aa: CSVKGGPVVTQYF

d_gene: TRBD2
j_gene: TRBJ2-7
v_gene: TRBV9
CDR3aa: CASSLQAGGSYEQYF

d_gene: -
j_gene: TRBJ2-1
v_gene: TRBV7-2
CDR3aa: CASSLGRRDRTGSNEQFF

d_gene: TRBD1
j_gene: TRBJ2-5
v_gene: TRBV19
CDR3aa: CASSFPGGGETQYF

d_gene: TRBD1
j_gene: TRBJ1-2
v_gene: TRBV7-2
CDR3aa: CASSLGQGAGYTF

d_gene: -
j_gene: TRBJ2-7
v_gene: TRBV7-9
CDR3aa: CASSPGRYEQYF

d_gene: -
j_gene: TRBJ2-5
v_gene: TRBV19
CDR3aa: CASSIAHPAGETQYF

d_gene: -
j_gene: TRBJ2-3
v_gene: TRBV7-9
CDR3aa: CASTHWGRADTDTQYF

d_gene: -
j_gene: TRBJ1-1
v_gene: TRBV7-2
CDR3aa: CASSSLGADTEAFF

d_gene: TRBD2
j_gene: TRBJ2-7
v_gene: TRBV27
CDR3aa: CASSPPGGDSPYYEQYF

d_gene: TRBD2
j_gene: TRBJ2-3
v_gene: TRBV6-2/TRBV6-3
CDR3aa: CASSPRLAGGPDTQYF

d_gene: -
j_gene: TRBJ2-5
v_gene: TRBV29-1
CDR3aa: CSVEIGQGSLAGVETQYF

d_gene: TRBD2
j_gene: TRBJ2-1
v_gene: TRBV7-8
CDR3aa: CASSRAGAVNEQFF

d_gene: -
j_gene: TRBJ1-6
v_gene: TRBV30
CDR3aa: CAWDSSYNSPLHF

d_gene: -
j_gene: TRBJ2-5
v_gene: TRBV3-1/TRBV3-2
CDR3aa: CASSHRRRGQETQYF

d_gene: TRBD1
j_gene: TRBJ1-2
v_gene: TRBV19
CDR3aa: CASSTTGTGAGYTF

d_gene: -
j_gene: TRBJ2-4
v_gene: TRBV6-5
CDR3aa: CASSRRVGAKNIQYF